This T cell receptor (beta chain) is drawn from a study of radiation and T cells in renal cell carcinoma (dated by TCRdb to the early 2020s). For the study in its entirety: The samples were obtained from a clinical trial, where primary renal cell carcinomas were treated with 15 Gy stereotactic body radiation therapy and then removed by nephrectomy 4 weeks afterward. In total, 53 samples, comprising around 25 tumors and approximately 27 peripheral blood samples, were subjected to TCR beta sequencing. Across all 50 or so samples, under 5 million unique CDR3 nucleotide sequences, encoding 2,658,974 unique CDR3 amino acid sequences, were identified.

Explained via the paper, the time point label denotes: blood 2 weeks post-SBRT. In the paper's terms, the treatment or condition label means: 15 Gy SBRT to primary tumor, nephrectomy 4 weeks later. To track tumor-enriched clonotypes, serial peripheral blood was sampled from radiation-treated patients at baseline and at 2 weeks and 4 weeks after SBRT. Every patient had renal cell carcinoma of clear cell pathology. The QIAamp DNA Blood Mini Kit (Qiagen) was used to prepare genomic DNA for TCR sequencing. Samples were included in the analyses only if all quality control checks were passed. CDR1 and CDR2 are drawn from the germline V gene: SGHTA, FQGTGA. From the cysteine up to the phenylalanine, the CDR3 has a length of 12 residues. Only the CDR3 region is kept as DNA, spanning 36 bases read in frame from base 1. The V end loses 5 bases and the J end loses 6 bases, and a stretch of 9 bases separates them.

Results and caveats for the whole study, not just this receptor: An increase in top tumor clonotypes in blood was observed from baseline to 2 weeks post-radiation, followed by contraction by 4 weeks, which was taken to suggest transient expansion of tumor-resident clones. With a single-armed trial design, the study had no way to address how radiation dose or scheduling affects the TCR repertoire. Because no pretreatment tumor biopsies were available, whether clonotypes were present in the tumor at baseline could not be determined. Blood repertoire dynamics were not followed beyond 4 weeks after treatment.

Concerning this clone itself: Its specific antigen is unknown. The sample holds no much larger clone one base away, and base qualities are not on file.

The immunoSEQ kit was used, according to the manufacturer's recommendations, to generate TCR beta libraries from genomic DNA. For library preparation, a first multiplex PCR was performed with proprietary primers, followed by a second PCR in which unique barcodes were added, and bead cleanups were performed after each round. A positive control reaction and a negative control reaction, both provided in the kit, were run with every batch of samples. The final libraries were assessed on an Agilent 4200 TapeStation D1000 ScreenTape, pooled by volume, and quantified by qPCR. Sequencing ran on an Illumina NextSeq500 with a MidOutput 150-cycle cartridge, using 156 Read1 and 15 Index1 cycles with kit custom primers. The pooled library was loaded at roughly 0.96 pM, with a roughly 20% PhiX control spiked in. In the original analysis: Vendor-processed data were analyzed in R, with a clonotype defined as all T cells sharing the same CDR3 nucleotide sequence. For clone abundance analyses, frequencies were normalized to the 10,000 most abundant clones per sample. Public T cell clones, which averaged fewer than five per sample, were removed prior to analysis. A difference in abundance of at least 32-fold between compartments was used to define tumor-enriched and baseline blood-enriched clonotypes. Clonotypes expanded or contracted between blood time points were identified with a beta-binomial differential abundance model. The Baroni-Urbani and Buser coefficient was used to measure tumor-blood repertoire similarity, and groups were compared with two-tailed Wilcoxon tests in R. TCRdb obtained this table from immuneACCESS and retained in-frame rearrangements with V and J assigned. These tables miss some clones; where compared with another copy, unresolved V genes account for less than half of the shortfall, and the remainder is unexplained. The V and J calls and clone size were taken over from that table, and D and trimming were inferred from the DNA. This sample gives fewer than 90,000 clones in total; roughly 85% of them show up just once. The biggest ten clones account for about 23% of the sample.

The sequencing used blood, collected from a patient whose treatment included radiotherapy and nephrectomy. The sequence derives from a woman in her 50s with renal cell carcinoma. The chain employs TRBV7-3 and TRBJ2-3; TRBD2 is perhaps the D gene, given 6 matching bases. The DNA sequence is given as TGTGCCAGCAGCCCCGGAGGGGATACGCAGTATTTT. Its protein is CASSPGGDTQYF.